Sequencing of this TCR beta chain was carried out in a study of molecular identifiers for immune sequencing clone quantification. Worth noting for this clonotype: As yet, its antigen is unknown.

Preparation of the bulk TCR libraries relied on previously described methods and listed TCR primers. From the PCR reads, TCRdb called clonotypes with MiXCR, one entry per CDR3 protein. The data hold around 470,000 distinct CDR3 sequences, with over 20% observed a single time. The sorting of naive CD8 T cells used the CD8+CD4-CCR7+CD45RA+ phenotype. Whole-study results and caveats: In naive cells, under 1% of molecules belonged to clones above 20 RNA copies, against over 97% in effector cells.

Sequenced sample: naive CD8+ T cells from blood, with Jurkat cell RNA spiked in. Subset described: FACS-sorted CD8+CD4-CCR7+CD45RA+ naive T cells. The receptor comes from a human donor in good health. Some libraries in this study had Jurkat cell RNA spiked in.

CDR3 region: CASSSGHSNQPQHF. In DNA, the CDR3 is TGTGCCAGCAGCTCTGGGCATAGCAATCAGCCCCAGCATTTT. This chain uses TRBV5-6 with TRBJ1-5; the D is unclear. The CDR3 covers 14 residues. Between the trimmed V and J ends, which lost 3 bases and 0 bases, there was a span of 7 bases. Germline CDR1 reads SGHDT; CDR2 reads YYEEEE.